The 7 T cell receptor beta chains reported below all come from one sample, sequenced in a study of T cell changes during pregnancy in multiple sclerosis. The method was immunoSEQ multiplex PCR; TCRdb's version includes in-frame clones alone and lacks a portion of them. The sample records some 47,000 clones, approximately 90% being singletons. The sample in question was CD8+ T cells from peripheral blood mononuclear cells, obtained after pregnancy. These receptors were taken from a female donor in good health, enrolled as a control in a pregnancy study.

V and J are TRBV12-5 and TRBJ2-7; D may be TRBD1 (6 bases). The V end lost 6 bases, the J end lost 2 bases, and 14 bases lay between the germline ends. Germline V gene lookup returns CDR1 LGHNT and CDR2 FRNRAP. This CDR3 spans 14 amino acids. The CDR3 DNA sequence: TGTGCTAGTGGCCGTCGACAGGAGGCCTACGAGCAGTACTTC. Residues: CASGRRQEAYEQYF.

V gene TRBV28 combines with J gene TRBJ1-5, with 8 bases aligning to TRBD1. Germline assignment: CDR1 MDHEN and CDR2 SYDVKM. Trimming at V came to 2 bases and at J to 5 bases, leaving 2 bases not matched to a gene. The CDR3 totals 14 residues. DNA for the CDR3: TGTGCCAGCAGTTTACAGGGGGCCTATCAGCCCCAGCATTTT. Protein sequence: CASSLQGAYQPQHF.

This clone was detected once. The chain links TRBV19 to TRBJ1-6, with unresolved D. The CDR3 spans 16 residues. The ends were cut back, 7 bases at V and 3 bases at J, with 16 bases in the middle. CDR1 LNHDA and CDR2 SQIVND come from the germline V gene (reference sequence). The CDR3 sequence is CASTEATASYNSPLHF. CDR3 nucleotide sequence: TGTGCCAGTACCGAAGCGACGGCCAGCTATAATTCACCCCTCCACTTT. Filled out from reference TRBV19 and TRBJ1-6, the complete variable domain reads DGGITQSPKYLFRKEGQNVTLSCEQNLNHDAMYWYRQDPGQGLRLIYYSQIVNDFQKGDIAEGYSVSREKKESFPLTVTSAQKNPTAFYLCASTEATASYNSPLHFGNGTRLTVT.

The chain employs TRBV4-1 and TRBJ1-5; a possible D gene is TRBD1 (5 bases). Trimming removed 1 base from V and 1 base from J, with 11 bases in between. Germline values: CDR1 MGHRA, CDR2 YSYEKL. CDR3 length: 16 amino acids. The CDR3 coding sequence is TGCGCCAGCAGCCAAGGGGGGGTTGGGAGCAATCAGCCCCAGCATTTT. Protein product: CASSQGGVGSNQPQHF.

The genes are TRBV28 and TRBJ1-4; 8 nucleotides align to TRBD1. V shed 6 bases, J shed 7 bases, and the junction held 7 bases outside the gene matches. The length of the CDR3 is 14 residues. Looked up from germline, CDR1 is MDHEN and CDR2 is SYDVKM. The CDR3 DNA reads TGTGCCAGCAGAGAGAGAGACAGGGGTGAAAAACTGTTTTTT. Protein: CASRERDRGEKLFF.

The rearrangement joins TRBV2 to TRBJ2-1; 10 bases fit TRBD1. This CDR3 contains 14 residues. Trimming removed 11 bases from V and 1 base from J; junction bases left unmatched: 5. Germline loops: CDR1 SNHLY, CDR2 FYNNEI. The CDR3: CAGGQGGSYNEQFF. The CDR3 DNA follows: TGTGCCGGTGGACAGGGGGGTTCCTACAATGAGCAGTTCTTC.

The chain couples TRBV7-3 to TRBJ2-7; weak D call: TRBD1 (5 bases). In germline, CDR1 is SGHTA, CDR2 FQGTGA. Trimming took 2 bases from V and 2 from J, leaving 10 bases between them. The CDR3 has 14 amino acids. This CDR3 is CASSLGASTYEQYF. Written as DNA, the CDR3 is TGTGCCAGCAGCTTAGGGGCTTCGACCTACGAGCAGTACTTC.